Detailed here is one T cell receptor (beta chain). The sample comes from a study of circulating tumor DNA in untreated peripheral T-cell lymphoma. The tumor tissue sample was taken at baseline before any treatment. Germline V gene data show CDR1 as LNHDA and CDR2 as SQIVND (reference sequence). The V segment lost 3 bases and the J segment 8 bases; nucleotides outside the gene matches: 9. The CDR3 has 15 amino acids. This table comes from immunoSEQ multiplex PCR, and its TCRdb copy is limited to in-frame clones, with some not included. The top ten clones hold approximately 70% of a sample with roughly 2,000 clones, more than 70% of them seen once.

Sequencing was carried out using tumor tissue. V gene TRBV19 combines with J gene TRBJ1-4, with 7 positions matching TRBD1. This TCR was recovered from a human donor with peripheral T-cell lymphoma. This CDR3 reads CASSMSRTGPEKLFF. Written as DNA, the CDR3 is TGTGCCAGTAGTATGAGCCGGACAGGTCCCGAAAAACTGTTTTTT.